The sequence of this T cell receptor (beta chain) was determined in a study of human T cells and chemical hapten exposure. Looking at the study overall: Across samples, TCR yields varied, mostly owing to small differences in pooled library volumes.

Germline CDR1 reads SNHLY; CDR2 reads FYNNEI. CDR3 length: 19 residues. V shed 4 bases and J 3 bases; nucleotides not matched to a gene: 19. The library labeled individual cDNA molecules by adding unique molecular identifiers to them. In the authors' workflow: Ranging from about 20,000 to 750,000, TCR counts per sample had a median value of about 96,000. MiXCR, applied by TCRdb to the reads, yields one record per CDR3 protein. The V and J calls reflect TCRdb's pipeline rather than the authors' work. The table has roughly 120,000 distinct CDR3 sequences, less than 10% seen once. It was unfractionated whole blood from which total RNA was extracted. This clonotype showed up just a few times.

The source is a human donor in good health. Some clones in this sample may be carry-over from other donors' samples. Source material: whole blood. This sequence joins TRBV2 and TRBJ2-7, with 9 bases aligning to TRBD1. The CDR3 spells CASSAATGGSYPSDYEQYF. CDR3 DNA sequence: TGTGCCAGCAGTGCCGCAACAGGGGGCTCTTACCCCTCCGACTACGAGCAGTACTTC.